The present T cell receptor beta chain was sequenced within a study of blood T cell repertoires in COVID-19. CDR1 and CDR2 (germline): SGHVS, FQNEAQ. The V segment lost 1 base and the J segment 3 bases; nucleotides outside the gene matches: 18. The CDR3 has 21 residues. Method: immunoSEQ multiplex PCR; TCRdb's copy keeps in-frame clones and lacks some. The sample consists of 350,000 or so clones, 88% of them appearing once. Across 20 to 25 US areas, participants ranged in age from 18 to 89 years. Specimen: PBMCs or T cells enriched from blood (not recorded which). The sequence came from a woman aged 30 to 39 who had been exposed to COVID-19. The rearrangement uses TRBV7-8 and TRBJ2-3; 11 positions agree with TRBD2. In DNA form, the CDR3 reads TGTGCCAGCAGCTTAGGAGGCCCCGGACCCACTAGCGGGAGTGGAACAGATACGCAGTATTTT. This translates into CASSLGGPGPTSGSGTDTQYF. Looking up the rest from reference TRBV7-8 and TRBJ2-3 gives the full variable domain: GAGVSQSPRYKVAKRGQDVALRCDPISGHVSLFWYQQALGQGPEFLTYFQNEAQLDKSGLPSDRFFAERPEGSVSTLKIQRTQQEDSAVYLCASSLGGPGPTSGSGTDTQYFGPGTRLTVL.